This T cell receptor beta chain was documented in a study of chemoradiotherapy in HPV16-positive cancers (dated by TCRdb to the early 2020s). In terms of the full investigation: Functional T-cell assays on cells from two HPV16-positive patients defined candidate HPV-specific T-cell clones and common TCR motifs. The study asked whether T-cell immunity to the HPV oncoproteins E6 and E7 changes during chemoradiotherapy and whether this immunity affects survival. Next, the candidate HPV-specific TCRs and motifs were followed in TCR repertoires from about 90 patients with HPV-related cancers. The paper's findings and limits, for the study overall: In HPV16-positive patients, expansion of HPV-responsive T cells during chemoradiotherapy was found to be associated with improved recurrence-free survival. Only two HPV16-positive patients were used to derive the functional definition of HPV-specific T cells, and the survival association was reported for HPV16-positive patients. Expansion of candidate HPV-specific clones and E7-related TCR motifs was observed in the tumor microenvironment during treatment, whereas no such expansion was observed for non-HPV-specific T cells.

Libraries were made using the immunoSEQ multiplex PCR assay. TCRdb provides this immuneACCESS table in a form limited to in-frame rearrangements. Some clones are lacking; in checked studies, under half of them reflect an unresolved V gene, and why the rest are absent is not known. The sample table contains several hundred clones; only one count was recorded for roughly 34% of them. About 15% of the sample is taken by the ten largest. Because repertoires were sampled repeatedly during chemoradiotherapy, clonal expansion in the tumor microenvironment could be followed. CDR1 and CDR2 (SGHVS, FQNEAQ) derive from the germline V gene. Including the terminal cysteine and phenylalanine, the CDR3 comprises 16 residues. The kept DNA is CDR3 alone, 48 bases in frame from the first base. Deletion took 4 bases off V and 5 bases off J, with a span of 20 bases between the germline ends. This clone was detected only a few times. Its antigen remains undetermined. Within one base of it there is no much larger clone, and no base qualities were kept.

The rearrangement joined TRBV7-8 to TRBJ1-2; a tentative D match to TRBD1 spans 5 bases. This sample was obtained from a patient who underwent chemoradiotherapy. This sequence originates from a human donor with HPV-associated anogenital cancer. The nucleotides are TGTGCCAGCAGCTCAAGAAGAGTCAACCCAGGGTATGGCTACACCTTC. Translated, this gives CASSSRRVNPGYGYTF.